This T cell receptor beta chain was documented in a study of cytomegalovirus exposure and HLA in healthy donors. Study results and caveats: For most TCR sequences rarity was the rule, although some public TCRs occurred in many donors. Among the sequence variants, a highly shared cluster was likely an artifact of sequencing. Most CMV-associated TCR beta chains were later found to appear HLA-restricted.

As to this clone: Its matching antigen is unknown.

PCR was performed using 60 Vbeta and 13 Jbeta primers. Data came from immunoSEQ multiplex PCR; TCRdb stores just in-frame clones and leaves some out. The top ten clones hold about 8.9% of a sample with 100,000 to 150,000 clones, approximately 80% of them seen once. CDR1 and CDR2 from the germline V gene are LGHNT and FRNRAP. This CDR3 comprises 13 residues. Trimming stripped 5 bases from V and 4 bases from J, with 9 bases between. Sequenced input: PBMCs. The chain recombines TRBV12-5 with TRBJ2-1; D unresolved. The source is a man in his thirties or forties in good health and CMV-seropositive. CDR3 nucleotides: TGTGCTAGTGGTCTCAACCAGTACAATGAGCAGTTCTTC. It translates to CASGLNQYNEQFF.